The rows below give T cell receptor beta chains drawn from one sample of a study of EBV T-cell therapy then PD-1 blockade in nasopharyngeal carcinoma. These receptors have no known antigen. The table came from immunoSEQ multiplex PCR; TCRdb's copy has only in-frame clones and leaves some out. This repertoire shows 20,000 or so clones, 65% to 85% found once; its top ten account for 24%. Source: CD8+ T cells from blood, taken at day -245 from a patient whose treatment included autologous EBV-specific T cells and nivolumab. The receptors stem from a man aged 35 to 55 with nasopharyngeal carcinoma. Both conserved end residues are part of each CDR3. Each record gives: D gene, clone size, J gene, V gene, CDR3 protein, CDR3 DNA. A D gene is named only where the DNA matches it firmly. Where a row states a size, it is once, few, many or the class of an expanded clone; other rows omit it.

>.|once|TRBJ1-6|TRBV6-5
CASKSGSPLHF
TGTGCCAGCAAGAGCGGCTCACCCCTCCACTTT
>TRBD2|.|TRBJ2-1|TRBV6-2/TRBV6-3
CASSVNGEGYNEQFF
TGTGCCAGCAGTGTGAACGGGGAGGGCTACAATGAGCAGTTCTTC
>.|medium-sized|TRBJ1-1|TRBV9
CASSWGEGTEAFF
TGTGCCAGCAGTTGGGGGGAGGGCACTGAAGCTTTCTTT
>.|once|TRBJ2-7|TRBV4-1
CASSQSGGSYYEQYF
TGCGCCAGCAGCCAATCCGGGGGCTCCTACTACGAGCAGTACTTC
>.|.|TRBJ1-1|TRBV27
CASSLWRLRTDQNTEAFF
TGTGCCAGCAGTTTATGGAGGCTCCGGACGGACCAGAACACTGAAGCTTTCTTT
>TRBD1|.|TRBJ1-2|TRBV5-3
CARSLDRVGNYGYTF
TGTGCCAGAAGCCTAGACAGGGTGGGTAACTATGGCTACACCTTC
>.|once|TRBJ2-7|TRBV11-2
CASSSGENEQYF
TGTGCCAGCAGCTCAGGGGAAAACGAGCAGTACTTC
>.|.|TRBJ2-5|TRBV24-1
CATSDLPGIIQSETQYF
TGTGCCACCAGTGATTTGCCTGGGATAATCCAATCGGAGACCCAGTACTTC
>.|.|TRBJ1-1|TRBV19
CASSMTVNTEAFF
TGTGCCAGTAGTATGACGGTGAACACTGAAGCTTTCTTT
>.|.|TRBJ2-1|TRBV6-2/TRBV6-3
CASSYGTQGGNEQFF
TGTGCCAGCAGTTACGGGACTCAGGGAGGCAATGAGCAGTTCTTC
>.|.|TRBJ1-2|TRBV5-6
CASSRGLLSNYGYTF
TGTGCCAGCAGCCGGGGGCTACTTTCTAACTATGGCTACACCTTC
>.|.|TRBJ2-1|TRBV28
CASSFGFSGTEQFF
TGTGCCAGCAGTTTTGGATTCTCGGGGACTGAGCAGTTCTTC
>.|.|TRBJ2-1|TRBV7-2
CASSFDRQRRSSYNEQFF
TGTGCCAGCAGCTTCGACAGACAGCGGAGAAGCTCCTACAATGAGCAGTTCTTC
>.|.|TRBJ2-2|TRBV27
CASSLRLSGELFF
TGTGCCAGCAGTTTAAGGCTTAGCGGGGAGCTGTTTTTT
>TRBD1|.|TRBJ2-3|TRBV9
CASSPPDRATDTQYF
TGTGCCAGCAGCCCCCCGGACAGGGCCACAGATACGCAGTATTTT
>TRBD1|.|TRBJ2-7|TRBV14
CASSQGWDRGYEQYF
TGTGCCAGCAGCCAAGGCTGGGACAGGGGCTACGAGCAGTACTTC
>.|.|TRBJ2-1|TRBV7-9
CASSGGISKQFF
TGTGCCAGCAGCGGAGGGATTTCAAAGCAGTTCTTC
>.|.|TRBJ1-6|TRBV15
CATSRGRDYNSPLHF
TGTGCCACCAGCAGAGGCCGGGACTATAATTCACCCCTCCACTTT
>TRBD1|.|TRBJ1-4|TRBV4-2
CASSHPGQGNEKLFF
TGTGCCAGCAGCCACCCGGGACAGGGTAATGAAAAACTGTTTTTT
>.|.|TRBJ2-2|TRBV10-2
CASRGDGPTGELFF
TGCGCCAGCAGAGGGGACGGACCCACCGGGGAGCTGTTTTTT
>.|.|TRBJ1-5|TRBV6-1
CASSEAPGIRAPISNQPQHF
TGTGCCAGCAGTGAAGCGCCAGGGATTAGGGCCCCCATTAGCAATCAGCCCCAGCATTTT
>.|.|TRBJ1-3|TRBV6-5
CASSPGSSGNTIYF
TGTGCCAGCAGTCCCGGGAGCTCTGGAAACACCATATATTTT
>.|.|TRBJ2-5|TRBV9
CASSVGGWETQYF
TGTGCCAGCAGCGTAGGGGGTTGGGAGACCCAGTACTTC
>TRBD1|.|TRBJ1-1|TRBV7-8
CASSLGLTGRENTEAFF
TGTGCCAGCAGCTTAGGCTTGACAGGGCGGGAGAACACTGAAGCTTTCTTT
>.|few|TRBJ2-5|TRBV7-7
CASSLGVGGGQETQYF
TGTGCCAGCAGCTTAGGGGTAGGGGGGGGGCAAGAGACCCAGTACTTC
>.|.|TRBJ2-7|TRBV9
CASSVELETYEQYF
TGTGCCAGCAGCGTAGAGCTCGAGACCTACGAGCAGTACTTC
>TRBD1|.|TRBJ1-2|TRBV27
CASSPRGQGAYGYTF
TGTGCCAGCAGCCCCCGAGGACAGGGGGCCTATGGCTACACCTTC
>TRBD1|.|TRBJ1-2|TRBV4-1
CASSPRQGGGYTF
TGCGCCAGCAGCCCCCGACAGGGCGGGGGCTACACCTTC
>TRBD1|.|TRBJ1-4|TRBV28
CASSYDRGPEKLFF
TGTGCCAGCAGTTACGACAGGGGGCCTGAAAAACTGTTTTTT
>.|.|TRBJ1-5|TRBV2
CASSPWAGKNQPQHF
TGTGCCAGCAGTCCTTGGGCAGGGAAGAATCAGCCCCAGCATTTT
>.|.|TRBJ2-3|TRBV10-3
CAISESGHTQYF
TGTGCCATCAGTGAGTCTGGTCATACGCAGTATTTT
>TRBD1|.|TRBJ2-5|TRBV3-1/TRBV3-2
CASSQAGTGGSETQYF
TGTGCCAGCAGCCAAGCCGGGACAGGGGGTTCAGAGACCCAGTACTTC
>.|.|TRBJ1-1|TRBV14
CASSQENRYTEAFF
TGTGCCAGCAGCCAAGAGAACCGATACACTGAAGCTTTCTTT
>.|.|TRBJ2-2|TRBV6-6
CASSYGDRDTGELFF
TGTGCCAGCAGTTACGGAGACCGCGACACCGGGGAGCTGTTTTTT
>.|.|TRBJ2-7|TRBV7-2
CASSLGLYVYEQYF
TGTGCCAGCAGCTTAGGACTTTATGTCTACGAGCAGTACTTC
>.|.|TRBJ2-5|TRBV6-2/TRBV6-3
CASSYVWEETQYF
TGTGCCAGCAGTTACGTGTGGGAAGAGACCCAGTACTTC
>.|.|TRBJ1-5|TRBV6-5
CASGSFYSNQPQHF
TGTGCCAGCGGATCTTTCTATAGCAATCAGCCCCAGCATTTT
>TRBD1|once|TRBJ1-1|TRBV15
CATSSRTGEPTEAFF
TGTGCCACCAGCTCTCGGACAGGGGAACCCACTGAAGCTTTCTTT
>.|.|TRBJ1-1|TRBV9
CASSPRDRPEAFF
TGTGCCAGCAGCCCCCGGGACCGCCCTGAAGCTTTCTTT
>.|.|TRBJ1-1|TRBV6-5
CASSPGLLGAEAFF
TGTGCCAGCAGTCCGGGACTACTTGGGGCTGAAGCTTTCTTT
>.|once|TRBJ1-4|TRBV27
CASQTGSNEKLFF
TGTGCCAGCCAAACAGGGTCTAATGAAAAACTGTTTTTT
>.|.|TRBJ2-4|TRBV6-5
CASTELGGAVDIQYF
TGTGCCAGCACCGAATTAGGGGGGGCGGTAGACATTCAGTACTTC